The rows below give T cell receptor beta chains drawn from one sample of a study of shared clonotypes between healthy human individuals. The data were produced by immunoSEQ multiplex PCR, yet TCRdb's version contains in-frame clones alone and is incomplete. The sample records approximately 2,000,000 clones, about 93% being singletons. Sample: naive CD8+ T cells from PBMCs. These receptors were collected from a man younger than 35 in good health. Some clones in this sample may be carry-over from other donors' samples. The CDR3 runs from the conserved cysteine through the conserved F or W. Each record gives: CDR3 length, J gene, clone size, D gene, V gene, CDR3 protein, CDR3 DNA. A D gene is named only where the DNA matches it firmly. Some rows mark clone size as missing; the rest say once, few, many or name a class of expanded clone.

CDR3 length: 16
J gene: TRBJ2-1
clone size: NA
D gene: TRBD2
V gene: TRBV7-9
CDR3 protein: CASRGTSGPSYNEQFF
CDR3 DNA: TGTGCCAGCAGGGGCACTAGCGGTCCCTCCTACAATGAGCAGTTCTTC

CDR3 length: 13
J gene: TRBJ2-7
clone size: NA
D gene: NA
V gene: TRBV27
CDR3 protein: CASSLWGSYEQYF
CDR3 DNA: TGTGCCAGCAGTCTATGGGGGTCCTACGAGCAGTACTTC

CDR3 length: 15
J gene: TRBJ2-2
clone size: NA
D gene: NA
V gene: TRBV5-4
CDR3 protein: CASSPRDQHTGELFF
CDR3 DNA: TGTGCCAGCAGCCCGCGGGACCAACACACCGGGGAGCTGTTTTTT

CDR3 length: 13
J gene: TRBJ1-2
clone size: NA
D gene: NA
V gene: TRBV10-3
CDR3 protein: CAISGGTAYGYTF
CDR3 DNA: TGTGCCATCAGTGGCGGGACGGCCTATGGCTACACCTTC

CDR3 length: 14
J gene: TRBJ1-5
clone size: NA
D gene: NA
V gene: TRBV25-1
CDR3 protein: CASSDPGAGQPQHF
CDR3 DNA: TGTGCCAGCAGTGACCCGGGGGCCGGTCAGCCCCAGCATTTT

CDR3 length: 15
J gene: TRBJ2-7
clone size: NA
D gene: NA
V gene: TRBV4-1
CDR3 protein: CASSLLGLAPSEQYF
CDR3 DNA: TGCGCCAGCAGCCTACTCGGTCTCGCACCATCCGAGCAGTACTTC

CDR3 length: 14
J gene: TRBJ2-1
clone size: NA
D gene: TRBD1
V gene: TRBV11-2
CDR3 protein: CASSLVDRPGEQFF
CDR3 DNA: TGTGCCAGCAGCTTAGTGGACAGGCCGGGTGAGCAGTTCTTC

CDR3 length: 14
J gene: TRBJ2-7
clone size: few
D gene: NA
V gene: TRBV13
CDR3 protein: CASSFDDSLYEQYF
CDR3 DNA: TGTGCCAGCAGCTTTGACGACAGCCTCTACGAGCAGTACTTC

CDR3 length: 15
J gene: TRBJ1-4
clone size: NA
D gene: NA
V gene: TRBV2
CDR3 protein: CASSPGRSGNEKLFF
CDR3 DNA: TGTGCCAGCAGCCCAGGACGGTCGGGTAATGAAAAACTGTTTTTT

CDR3 length: 14
J gene: TRBJ2-7
clone size: NA
D gene: TRBD2
V gene: TRBV27
CDR3 protein: CASSLAGERYEQYF
CDR3 DNA: TGTGCCAGCAGTTTGGCGGGAGAAAGGTACGAGCAGTACTTC

CDR3 length: 13
J gene: TRBJ2-1
clone size: NA
D gene: TRBD1
V gene: TRBV29-1
CDR3 protein: CSVPGQGYNEQFF
CDR3 DNA: TGCAGCGTTCCGGGACAGGGCTACAATGAGCAGTTCTTC

CDR3 length: 14
J gene: TRBJ2-2
clone size: NA
D gene: NA
V gene: TRBV28
CDR3 protein: CASMEPSNTGELFF
CDR3 DNA: TGTGCCAGCATGGAGCCCTCGAACACCGGGGAGCTGTTTTTT

CDR3 length: 13
J gene: TRBJ1-1
clone size: once
D gene: NA
V gene: TRBV9
CDR3 protein: CASSVGGFTEAFF
CDR3 DNA: TGTGCCAGCAGCGTAGGAGGATTTACTGAAGCTTTCTTT